This T cell receptor beta chain is from a study of molecular identifiers for immune sequencing clone quantification. The study, taken as a whole, reports: Sharing of a barcode by identical TCR molecules could cause highly expanded clone sizes to be underestimated.

The CD8+CD4-CCR7+CD45RA+ phenotype defined the sorted naive CD8 T cells. There are many counts of this clonotype. No antigen is known for it. TCRdb recomputed calls from the PCR reads with MiXCR, one row per CDR3 protein. The sample yields just under 650,000 distinct CDR3 sequences, about 20% seen once. The CDR3 has 14 amino acids. The germline V gene has CDR1 MGHRA and CDR2 YSYEKL. Trimming stripped 1 base from V and 5 bases from J, with 11 bases between. The sequenced sample consisted of naive CD8+ T cells from blood, with Jurkat cell RNA spiked in. The subset denotes: FACS-sorted CD8+CD4-CCR7+CD45RA+ naive T cells. This rearrangement joins TRBV4-1 to TRBJ2-5; D uncertain. This sequence originates from a human donor in good health. Some libraries in this study had Jurkat cell RNA spiked in. DNA of the CDR3: TGCGCCAGCAGCCAAGGAGGCCTCCTGGAGACCCAGTACTTC. Translation: CASSQGGLLETQYF.